These 22 T cell receptor beta chains were all obtained from the same sample, sequenced in a study of OX40 agonist ivuxolimab in advanced cancers. The table came from immunoSEQ multiplex PCR; TCRdb's copy has only in-frame clones and leaves some out. The profile shows about 42,000 clones, 75% to 85% of them singletons. The sample was CD4+ or CD8+ T cells sorted from blood, taken in a trial of the OX40 agonist ivuxolimab. These receptors all come from an adult with an advanced solid tumor such as melanoma, head and neck, liver or kidney cancer.

This clone was detected a few times. The J gene is TRBJ1-1, the V gene TRBV10-3; TRBD1 is a possible D gene (5 bases). V lost 4 bases and J lost 0, with 9 bases in between. The CDR3 sequence is 14 residues long. Germline-derived CDR1 and CDR2 are ENHRY and SYGVKD. In DNA, the CDR3 is TGTGCCATCAGTGGACAGAACATGAACACTGAAGCTTTCTTT. Translating gives CAISGQNMNTEAFF.

V and J are TRBV2 and TRBJ1-1; D is ambiguous. This CDR3 has 13 residues. In germline, CDR1 is SNHLY, CDR2 FYNNEI. V was cut by 1 base and J by 3 bases, with 6 bases left in between. The CDR3 sequence: CASSEGPYTEAFF. CDR3 sequence (DNA): TGTGCCAGCAGTGAAGGCCCCTACACTGAAGCTTTCTTT.

This chain connects TRBV6-1 to TRBJ2-3; D is possibly TRBD1 (6 bases). CDR3 size: 15 residues. Germline CDR1 is MNHNS and CDR2 is SASEGT. The V and J ends lost 2 bases and 2 bases respectively, with 11 bases between them. The CDR3 sequence: CASSEKGVDTDTQYF. The CDR3 nucleotides read TGTGCCAGCAGTGAAAAGGGGGTGGACACAGATACGCAGTATTTT.

This rearrangement joins TRBV18 to TRBJ1-1; D uncertain. Germline lookup yields CDR1 KGHSH and CDR2 LQKENI. V shed 8 bases and J shed 7 bases, with 11 bases lying between them. The CDR3 extends over 11 amino acids. CDR3 bases: TGTGCCAGCCTTGGGGTTGGTGAAGCTTTCTTT. As protein: CASLGVGEAFF.

The sample holds one count of this clone. The chain recombines TRBV7-2 with TRBJ1-2; 8 bases agree with TRBD1. Germline values: CDR1 SGHTA, CDR2 FQGNSA. The CDR3 length is 15 residues. V lost 1 base, J lost 5 bases, and 6 bases stayed unmatched. For the CDR3, the DNA is TGTGCCAGCAGCTTAGAGTGGACAGGGATTTATGGCTACACCTTC. It specifies CASSLEWTGIYGYTF.

The CDR3 spells CSAELWDSGAFF. CDR3 bases: TGCAGCGCAGAACTGTGGGACAGTGGAGCTTTCTTT. The chain carries TRBV29-1 and TRBJ1-1; 7 nucleotides match TRBD1. Germline lookup yields CDR1 SQVTM and CDR2 ANQGSEA. V gave up 7 bases and J gave up 10 bases; unmatched junction bases: 12. This CDR3 region has 12 residues. Together with reference TRBV29-1 and TRBJ1-1, the CDR3 gives the full variable domain: SAVISQKPSRDICQRGTSLTIQCQVDSQVTMMFWYRQQPGQSLTLIATANQGSEATYESGFVIDKFPISRPNLTFSTLTVSNMSPEDSSIYLCSAELWDSGAFFGQGTRLTVV.

This sequence joins TRBV27 and TRBJ1-1; D gene ambiguous. The CDR3 covers 14 residues. Per the germline V gene, CDR1 is MNHEY and CDR2 is SMNVEV (reference sequence). The V end lost 4 bases, the J end lost 0 bases, and 9 bases lay between the germline ends. The CDR3 spells CASSSQNMNTEAFF. The CDR3 DNA follows: TGTGCCAGCAGTTCCCAAAATATGAACACTGAAGCTTTCTTT.

The genes are TRBV7-6 and TRBJ2-5; TRBD1 matches at 7 bases. CDR1 SGHVS and CDR2 FNYEAQ come from the germline V gene. CDR3 length: 14 amino acids. V was pared by 4 bases and J by 5 bases, with 7 bases of the junction left unmatched. This CDR3 is CASSYTRGWETQYF. The DNA for the CDR3 is TGTGCCAGCAGCTATACCAGGGGGTGGGAGACCCAGTACTTC.

The chain recombines TRBV10-2 with TRBJ2-3; TRBD2 matches at 7 bases. CDR1 is WSHSY and CDR2 is SAAADI in the germline V gene. The CDR3 loop spans 15 amino acids. Losses at the gene ends were 3 bases for V and 4 bases for J; bases not matched to a gene: 7. CDR3 loop: CASSENVAGADTQYF. As DNA, the CDR3 is TGCGCCAGCAGTGAAAACGTCGCGGGAGCAGATACGCAGTATTTT.

This chain links TRBV9 with TRBJ2-3; 8 nucleotides align to TRBD2. CDR3 length equals 16 residues. Germline CDR1 is SGDLS and CDR2 is YYNGEE. After removal of 4 bases from V and 3 bases from J, the junction contained 10 bases not matched to a gene. This CDR3 is CASSPGGLAGTDTQYF. The CDR3 DNA reads TGTGCCAGCAGCCCCGGGGGGCTAGCGGGTACAGATACGCAGTATTTT.

This sequence joins TRBV27 and TRBJ1-1; D may be TRBD1 (5 bases). Trimming took off 3 bases at V and 4 bases at J, with 21 bases between the two ends. The CDR3 has 17 residues. In germline, CDR1 is MNHEY, CDR2 SMNVEV (reference sequence). The CDR3, as DNA: TGTGCCAGCAGTTTCAACCCTAGGGACCTTTCCGCCACTGAAGCTTTCTTT. Protein product: CASSFNPRDLSATEAFF.

The J gene is TRBJ2-2, the V gene TRBV7-3; no definite D call. V was clipped by 5 bases and J by 6 bases, with 16 bases between them. Per the germline V gene, CDR1 is SGHTA and CDR2 is FQGTGA. The CDR3 consists of 15 residues. The CDR3 DNA reads as TGTGCCAGCAGCCAAACTACGATGTATGCCGGGGAGCTGTTTTTT. This gives the protein CASSQTTMYAGELFF.

The rearrangement joins TRBV7-3 to TRBJ2-3, with 13 bases matching TRBD2. Germline V gene lookup returns CDR1 SGHTA and CDR2 FQGTGA. CDR3 length: 16 residues. Losses at the gene ends were 2 bases for V and 6 bases for J; bases not matched to a gene: 5. CDR3: CASSLFSLAGGDTQYF. CDR3 DNA: TGTGCCAGCAGCTTATTTTCACTAGCGGGAGGGGATACGCAGTATTTT.

The CDR3, as DNA: TGTGCCAGCAGCCAACCTGGACAGGGGATCGGGGAGCTGTTTTTT. Its translation: CASSQPGQGIGELFF. This chain uses TRBV4-2 with TRBJ2-2; 9 bases map to TRBD1. The CDR3 sequence is 15 residues long. With V trimmed by 2 bases and J by 7 bases, 5 bases remained unmatched. CDR1 LGHNA and CDR2 YNFKEQ come from the germline V gene.

The V gene is TRBV11-2, the J gene TRBJ2-3; TRBD2 agrees at 8 bases. CDR3 size: 14 residues. V shed 1 base and J 8 bases; nucleotides not matched to a gene: 5. Germline CDR1 and CDR2: SGHAT and FQNNGV. For the CDR3, the DNA is TGTGCCAGCAGCTTAGGACTGGCGGGGGGTACGCAGTATTTT. It translates to CASSLGLAGGTQYF.

The rearrangement uses TRBV2 and TRBJ1-1; D unclear. V lost 7 bases and J 0 bases, leaving 6 bases between the germline ends. This CDR3 has 12 amino acids. The germline V gene encodes CDR1 SNHLY and CDR2 FYNNEI. The CDR3 here is CASTTLNTEAFF. CDR3 nucleotides: TGTGCCAGCACCACTTTGAACACTGAAGCTTTCTTT.

The V gene is TRBV4-3, the J gene TRBJ1-3; unclear D gene. V lost 0 bases and J 1 base, leaving 10 bases between the germline ends. CDR1 and CDR2 from the germline V gene are LGHNA and YSLEER. The CDR3 has 16 residues. The CDR3 nucleotides are TGCGCCAGCAGCCAAGATGTATCGGGATCTGGAAACACCATATATTTT. It codes for CASSQDVSGSGNTIYF.

V gene TRBV7-9 combines with J gene TRBJ2-7, with 7 bases that match TRBD2. The CDR3 loop spans 17 amino acids. Germline CDR1 is SEHNR and CDR2 is FQNEAQ (reference sequence). Trimming removed 4 bases from V and 4 bases from J; junction bases left unmatched: 16. This CDR3 reads CASSSFLADTELYEQYV. The DNA for the CDR3 is TGTGCCAGCAGCTCATTTCTAGCGGATACAGAACTTTACGAGCAGTACGTC.

The CDR3 DNA reads TGTGCCAGCAGCTTAGAGACCTGGGGCAGGGGCAGGACAGATACGCAGTATTTT. Residues: CASSLETWGRGRTDTQYF. J is TRBJ2-3 and V is TRBV11-3, with D possibly TRBD1 on 6 matching bases. Germline V gene sequence: CDR1 SGHNT, CDR2 YENEEA. Trimming took off 0 bases at V and 3 bases at J, with 19 bases between the two ends. There are 18 residues in the CDR3.

Only one count was recorded for this clone. The gene calls are TRBV5-6 and TRBJ2-1; TRBD2 matches at 8 bases. The germline V gene has CDR1 SGHDT and CDR2 YYEEEE. J gave up 4 bases and V 7 bases, and 7 bases lay outside the gene matches. This CDR3 is 14 amino acids long. CDR3 nucleotides: TGTGCCAGCGAGGGCGGGAGGAGGTACAATGAGCAGTTCTTC. The encoded protein is CASEGGRRYNEQFF.

The chain uses TRBV30 and TRBJ1-5; D may be TRBD1 (5 bases). There are 13 residues in the CDR3. The germline V gene has CDR1 GTSNPN and CDR2 SVGIG (reference sequence). Between the trimmed V and J ends, which lost 0 bases and 5 bases, there was a span of 8 bases. The CDR3 region has the DNA TGTGCCTGGAGTGTACGAGGGGATCAGCCCCAGCATTTT. Translation gives CAWSVRGDQPQHF.

V and J are TRBV7-2 and TRBJ2-7, with D perhaps TRBD1 (6 bases). This CDR3 has 15 amino acids. Germline V gives CDR1 SGHTA, CDR2 FQGNSA. Trimming removed 4 bases at V and 3 bases at J, with 16 bases between. The CDR3 DNA is TGTGCCAGCAGCTGGCTACAGGGAATCCTCTACGAGCAGTACTTC. Its translation: CASSWLQGILYEQYF.